The clone carrying this T cell receptor (beta chain) was counted a few times. These data are taken from a study of cytomegalovirus exposure and HLA in healthy donors. Primers: 60 Vbeta forward and 13 Jbeta reverse. This table comes from immunoSEQ multiplex PCR, and its TCRdb copy is limited to in-frame clones, with some not included. The sample shows 90,000 to 110,000 clones, approximately 69% of them seen only once. Material for sequencing was PBMCs. The origin of this receptor is a man aged 25 to 45 in good health and CMV-seronegative.

The CDR3, as DNA: TGTGCCAGCAGCCGACAGGGGAATGAGCAGTTCTTC. It yields the protein CASSRQGNEQFF. The J gene is TRBJ2-1, the V gene TRBV5-4; 8 bases agree with TRBD1. J lost 7 bases, V lost 4 bases, and 1 base had no gene match. Germline V gene sequence: CDR1 SGHNT, CDR2 YYREEE (reference sequence). The length of the CDR3 is 12 residues.